The present entry profiles one TCR beta chain with its context. The CDR3 length is 14 residues. Deletions cut 4 bases from V and 5 bases from J, with 12 bases between. CDR1 is LGHNA, CDR2 YNFKEQ, per germline. TCRdb re-analysed the RT-PCR reads in MiXCR, keeping a single row per CDR3 protein. The repertoire holds about 700,000 distinct CDR3 sequences, with more than 13% as singletons. The chain is built from TRBV4-2 and TRBJ1-3, with D uncertain. The source is a female donor in good health, serving as a healthy control. The specimen was memory CD4+ T cells from blood. In DNA form, the CDR3 reads TGTGCCAGCAGCCTCCCTAAGGGTAGAAACACCATATATTTT. Translating gives CASSLPKGRNTIYF.